The following is a T cell receptor beta chain sequence with its context. As yet, its antigen is unknown. Germline CDR1 is MNHEY and CDR2 is SMNVEV (reference sequence). V was shortened by 5 bases and J by 7 bases, with 12 bases between the two germline ends. The CDR3 extends over 13 amino acids. This sample is drawn from a study of cytomegalovirus exposure and HLA in healthy donors. General study findings and limits: A later analysis linked a missense variant in DCLRE1C to the trimming of TCR beta V and J genes. A likely sequencing artifact accounted for one observed cluster of highly shared sequence variants.

Amplification used 60 Vbeta primers and 13 Jbeta primers. Repertoires were generated with immunoSEQ multiplex PCR, while TCRdb's copy carries only in-frame clones and drops some. Found here are about 110,000 clones, less than 70% of them singletons; the top ten hold about 2.2%. Sequencing input: PBMCs. The receptor comes from a woman under 40 in good health and CMV-seronegative. The chain combines TRBV27 with TRBJ1-5; the D gene is possibly TRBD1 (5 bases). CDR3: CASSPGTWQPQHF. CDR3 coding DNA: TGTGCCAGCAGTCCCGGGACTTGGCAGCCCCAGCATTTT.